This T cell receptor (beta chain) was sequenced for a study of T cell responses to AZD1222 COVID-19 vaccine. Trimming took off 10 bases at V and 1 base at J, with 20 bases between the two ends. The CDR3 sequence is 16 residues long. Germline-derived CDR1 and CDR2 are MGHDK and SYGVNS. This clone was counted once. Profiling relied on immunoSEQ multiplex PCR, and the TCRdb table lists in-frame clones only, not all of them. This table has roughly 120,000 clones, 75% to 90% appearing once. The sample here was peripheral blood, taken on day 0 of AZD1222 vaccination. The chain recombines TRBV25-1 with TRBJ1-3, with unresolved D. This TCR derives from an adult in good health. The CDR3 DNA follows: TGTGCCACACGAAATGATGGTGCCCTTTCTGGAAACACCATATATTTT. This encodes CATRNDGALSGNTIYF.